One and the same sample provided the 17 T cell receptor beta chains below, sequenced in a study of T cells in tuberculosis. The protocol was immunoSEQ multiplex PCR, while the TCRdb copy is restricted to in-frame clones and leaves out a portion. This table has some 41,000 clones, about 94% appearing once. Sequencing was performed on PBMCs. These receptors originate from a donor aged 10-29 years with latent tuberculosis or without tuberculosis infection. Some clones in this sample may be carry-over from other donors' samples.

As to this clone: This sample also contains other DNA sequences that code for the same CDR3. The V gene is TRBV7-3, the J gene TRBJ1-1; weak D call: TRBD1 (5 bases). The length of the CDR3 is 15 residues. The V gene's germline CDR1 is SGHTA and CDR2 FQGTGA. V was shortened by 0 bases and J by 0 bases, with 8 bases between the two germline ends. The CDR3 reads CASSLTGDLNTEAFF. The CDR3 DNA sequence: TGTGCCAGCAGCTTAACGGGGGACTTGAACACTGAAGCTTTCTTT.

The chain recombines TRBV27 with TRBJ2-1; TRBD2 matches 10 bases. CDR1 MNHEY and CDR2 SMNVEV come from the germline V gene (reference sequence). This CDR3 region has 18 residues. The V and J ends lost 2 bases and 2 bases, in that order; junction bases with no gene match: 9. The CDR3 sequence is CASSLTLAGEGTYNEQFF. The CDR3 DNA reads as TGTGCCAGCAGTTTAACTCTAGCGGGAGAGGGTACCTACAATGAGCAGTTCTTC.

The chain combines TRBV7-2 with TRBJ1-1, with a weak D call TRBD1 (5 bases). This CDR3 is built from 14 residues. Germline V gives CDR1 SGHTA, CDR2 FQGNSA. The V and J ends lost 5 bases and 1 base respectively, with 11 bases between them. The CDR3 DNA follows: TGTGCCAGCAGCCCCTCGCAGGGGAACACTGAAGCTTTCTTT. Protein: CASSPSQGNTEAFF.

The chain links TRBV28 to TRBJ1-1; unclear D gene. The CDR3 consists of 17 residues. Germline values: CDR1 MDHEN, CDR2 SYDVKM. Trimming shortened V by 6 bases and J by 0 bases, and 20 bases separated the two germline ends. The CDR3 protein is CASSPFRGQSMNTEAFF. CDR3 bases: TGTGCCAGCAGCCCCTTCCGAGGGCAGTCTATGAACACTGAAGCTTTCTTT. The full variable domain, rest sourced from reference TRBV28 and TRBJ1-1, is DVKVTQSSRYLVKRTGEKVFLECVQDMDHENMFWYRQDPGLGLRLIYFSYDVKMKEKGDIPEGYSVSREKKERFSLILESASTNQTSMYLCASSPFRGQSMNTEAFFGQGTRLTVV.

The rearrangement links TRBV7-3 to TRBJ2-1; 11 nucleotides align to TRBD2. The junction had 7 bases not matched to a gene; V was cut back by 0 bases and J by 6 bases. This CDR3 has 17 residues. Germline lookup yields CDR1 SGHTA and CDR2 FQGTGA. Here the CDR3 reads CASSLTQGTSGTNEQFF. The CDR3 DNA follows: TGTGCCAGCAGCTTAACTCAGGGGACTAGCGGAACCAATGAGCAGTTCTTC.

This clone was found once. The chain is built from TRBV15 and TRBJ1-1; 7 bases are a match to TRBD1. CDR1 and CDR2 from the germline V gene are LNHNV and YYDKDF (reference sequence). The CDR3 has 15 amino acids. The ends lost 0 bases at V and 3 bases at J; junction bases unmatched: 4. The CDR3 coding sequence is TGTGCCACCAGCAGAGATACAGGGGTGGACACTGAAGCTTTCTTT. Translating gives CATSRDTGVDTEAFF.

The genes are TRBV29-1 and TRBJ2-1; D is uncertain. The CDR3 has 11 residues. V shed 2 bases and J shed 4 bases, with 3 bases lying between them. Germline CDR1 and CDR2: SQVTM and ANQGSEA. CDR3: CSVEYYNEQFF. CDR3 coding DNA: TGCAGCGTTGAATATTACAATGAGCAGTTCTTC.

V gene TRBV9 combines with J gene TRBJ1-2; no reliable D call. Germline assignment: CDR1 SGDLS and CDR2 YYNGEE. Between the trimmed V and J ends, which lost 4 bases and 8 bases, there was a span of 12 bases. The CDR3 runs 12 residues. The CDR3 is CASSPYGGGYTF. The CDR3, as DNA: TGTGCCAGCAGCCCCTACGGAGGGGGCTACACCTTC.

The chain combines TRBV4-3 with TRBJ2-7, with D perhaps TRBD1 (6 bases). The V gene's germline CDR1 is LGHNA and CDR2 YSLEER. Trimming removed 0 bases at V and 2 bases at J, with 11 bases between. This CDR3 contains 15 residues. The CDR3 bases are TGCGCCAGCAGCCAAGACGCGGACAGAGCCTACGAGCAGTACTTC. As protein: CASSQDADRAYEQYF.

A single count supports this clone. The chain joins TRBV6-1 to TRBJ1-1; the match to TRBD1 covers 9 bases. Germline V CDR1 and CDR2: MNHNS, SASEGT. This CDR3 comprises 13 residues. J was trimmed by 5 bases and V by 6 bases; bases with no gene match: 4. This CDR3 reads CASRTTGGTEAFF. The CDR3 region has the DNA TGTGCCAGCAGAACGACAGGGGGAACTGAAGCTTTCTTT.

The chain joins TRBV5-6 to TRBJ2-3, with 7 positions matching TRBD2. The CDR3 extends over 16 amino acids. Germline V CDR1 and CDR2: SGHDT, YYEEEE. The V segment lost 0 bases and the J segment 4 bases; nucleotides outside the gene matches: 8. This CDR3 reads CASSLAGGSTADTQYF. In DNA, the CDR3 is TGTGCCAGCAGCTTGGCCGGCGGGAGTACCGCAGATACGCAGTATTTT.

J is TRBJ1-1 and V is TRBV10-3, with D perhaps matching TRBD1 (5 bases). Looked up from germline, CDR1 is ENHRY and CDR2 is SYGVKD. The CDR3 runs 13 residues. Trimming pared 2 bases from V and 8 bases from J, leaving 12 bases between. The CDR3 protein is CAISEQGMSEAFF. The DNA for the CDR3 is TGTGCCATCAGTGAGCAGGGAATGTCGGAAGCTTTCTTT.

The rearrangement uses TRBV6-1 and TRBJ1-5; D perhaps matches TRBD1 (5 bases). V lost 7 bases, J lost 4 bases, and 17 bases lay in between. The CDR3 has 15 residues. Per germline, CDR1 MNHNS and CDR2 SASEGT. The CDR3 loop reads CASTLQPTVNQPQHF. In nucleotides, the CDR3 is TGTGCCAGCACACTGCAGCCGACAGTGAATCAGCCCCAGCATTTT.

This chain connects TRBV7-8 to TRBJ2-5, with D perhaps matching TRBD1 (5 bases). The germline V gene has CDR1 SGHVS and CDR2 FQNEAQ. V was clipped by 4 bases and J by 4 bases, with 13 bases between them. This CDR3 has 14 residues. CDR3 sequence reads: CASSSHWGVETQYF. CDR3 bases: TGTGCCAGCAGCTCCCATTGGGGCGTAGAGACCCAGTACTTC. The whole variable domain, filled in from reference TRBV7-8 and TRBJ2-5, reads GAGVSQSPRYKVAKRGQDVALRCDPISGHVSLFWYQQALGQGPEFLTYFQNEAQLDKSGLPSDRFFAERPEGSVSTLKIQRTQQEDSAVYLCASSSHWGVETQYFGPGTRLLVL.

V is TRBV19 and J is TRBJ1-1; D is perhaps TRBD1 (5 bases). The V gene's germline CDR1 is LNHDA and CDR2 SQIVND (reference sequence). The CDR3 consists of 15 residues. Between the trimmed V and J ends, which lost 2 bases and 4 bases, there was a span of 14 bases. The CDR3 protein is CASSISSGTGTEAFF. In DNA, the CDR3 is TGTGCCAGTAGTATATCATCAGGTACAGGCACTGAAGCTTTCTTT.

This chain joins TRBV12-5 and TRBJ2-1; the match to TRBD1 covers 8 bases. The CDR3 spans 16 residues. The V segment lost 4 bases and the J segment 5 bases; nucleotides outside the gene matches: 10. Germline lookup yields CDR1 LGHNT and CDR2 FRNRAP. The chain's CDR3 is CASGSPQGAVNNEQFF. CDR3 DNA sequence: TGTGCTAGTGGTTCCCCCCAGGGGGCTGTGAACAATGAGCAGTTCTTC.

The chain employs TRBV6-1 and TRBJ2-5; D uncertain. This CDR3 region has 12 residues. V lost 4 bases and J lost 4, with 7 bases in between. Germline values: CDR1 MNHNS, CDR2 SASEGT. The CDR3: CASSVRRETQYF. The CDR3 coding sequence is TGTGCCAGCAGTGTGCGGAGAGAGACCCAGTACTTC.